The present T cell receptor beta chain was sequenced within a study of blood T cell repertoires in COVID-19. Study overall: Some COVID-19 samples were acute and others convalescent; all came from the United States, Italy and Spain. T cells, B-cell-depleted T cells, or PBMCs supplied cDNA or gDNA.

Seattle enrolled patients during active infection and tracked them longitudinally. V dropped 7 bases and J dropped 4; count of bases not matched to a gene: 5. This CDR3 is 14 amino acids long. Germline CDR1 is MNHEY and CDR2 is SVGAGI. Per the original methods: For nucleated cells, counts were estimated from reference gene primer amplification. TCRdb keeps only in-frame clones here, not all; method: immunoSEQ multiplex PCR. The DNA gave D and trimming, while V, J and clone size come from that table. The sample lists under 65,000 clones, around nine tenths occurring once. The sequence came from a woman between 55 and 75 years old with COVID-19, enrolled during active disease. Sequenced material: peripheral blood. The rearrangement joins TRBV6-5 to TRBJ1-3, with 9 bases identical to TRBD1. The CDR3 reads CASTQGAGGNTIYF. CDR3 coding DNA: TGTGCCAGCACACAGGGGGCTGGCGGAAACACCATATATTTT.